These T cell receptor beta chains were read from a single sample in a study of blood T cell repertoires in COVID-19. Some clones are missing from TCRdb's copy, which holds only in-frame ones; the method was immunoSEQ multiplex PCR. The repertoire has around 450,000 clones, 70% to 90% of them found once; the top ten carry roughly 1.8%. Sequencing input: PBMCs or T cells enriched from blood (not recorded which). These receptors were taken from a woman under 30 with acute COVID-19. The CDR3 runs from the conserved cysteine through the conserved F or W. The order of the fields is clone size, D gene, V gene, J gene, CDR3 DNA, CDR3 protein. The D gene is left open where the match is weak. Only part of the rows carry a size: once, few, many, or a class if the clone is expanded.

-	-	TRBV3-1/TRBV3-2	TRBJ1-6	TGTGCCAGCAGCCAAGATTTAAATTCACCCCTCCACTTT	CASSQDLNSPLHF
-	TRBD2	TRBV15	TRBJ2-5	TGTGCCACCAGCAGAGGGGGACTAGCAGGTCAAGAGACCCAGTACTTC	CATSRGGLAGQETQYF
-	-	TRBV2	TRBJ1-3	TGTGCCAGCGGCCTGTGGGCAGCTGGAAACACCATATATTTT	CASGLWAAGNTIYF
few	-	TRBV7-9	TRBJ1-5	TGTGCCAGCAGCTTAGGCGAGACAGTTCAGCCCCAGCATTTT	CASSLGETVQPQHF
-	TRBD2	TRBV30	TRBJ2-1	TGTGCCTGGTCGCGACTAGCGGGTAGCTACAATGAGCAGTTCTTC	CAWSRLAGSYNEQFF
-	TRBD1	TRBV19	TRBJ1-6	TGTGCCAGTAGAATGCCGGGACAGGTCGCTTCACCCCTCCACTTT	CASRMPGQVASPLHF
-	TRBD1	TRBV19	TRBJ1-1	TGTGCCAGTAGTAACACAGGGGGCTGGGGGAACACTGAAGCTTTCTTT	CASSNTGGWGNTEAFF
-	-	TRBV4-1	TRBJ2-2	TGCGCCAGCAGCCAAGAGACAGAAGTTACCGGGGAGCTGTTTTTT	CASSQETEVTGELFF
-	-	TRBV11-2	TRBJ1-5	TGTGCCAGCAGCTCGACGACAAGATCAGATAGCAATCAGCCCCAGCATTTT	CASSSTTRSDSNQPQHF
-	-	TRBV6-5	TRBJ2-1	TGTGCCAGCAGACAACCGGGACTCCGACACAATGAGCAGTTCTTC	CASRQPGLRHNEQFF
-	-	TRBV6-5	TRBJ2-2	TGTGCCAGCAGTTACTCGAGGGCAGGCTACGGGGAGCTGTTTTTT	CASSYSRAGYGELFF
-	-	TRBV7-9	TRBJ2-7	TGTGCCAGCAGCCCGTCAAGCCTAGCGCCTAGCTCCTACGAGCAGTACTTC	CASSPSSLAPSSYEQYF
-	TRBD1	TRBV6-5	TRBJ1-1	TGTGCCAGCAGTTCAACAGGGGCTACTGAAGCTTTCTTT	CASSSTGATEAFF
once	-	TRBV27	TRBJ1-6	TGTGCCAGCAGTTTAACAGGGAGGGGGAATTCACCCCTCCACTTT	CASSLTGRGNSPLHF
once	TRBD1	TRBV7-8	TRBJ2-1	TGTGCCAGCAGCTCACTGGGACAGGGGAACAATGAGCAGTTCTTC	CASSSLGQGNNEQFF
-	-	TRBV14	TRBJ2-2	TGTGCCAGCAGCCAAACCTGGACGGGATTAACCGGGGAGCTGTTTTTT	CASSQTWTGLTGELFF
-	-	TRBV18	TRBJ2-6	TGTGCCAGCTCACCAGTAGGGGATCCTGGGGCCAACGTCCTGACTTTC	CASSPVGDPGANVLTF
-	-	TRBV27	TRBJ2-1	TGTGCCAGCGGGGGTACAGGGCACAATGAGCAGTTCTTC	CASGGTGHNEQFF
-	TRBD1	TRBV5-6	TRBJ2-2	TGTGCCAGCAGCTTGGGGGACAGGGGTATTCCCGGGGAGCTGTTTTTT	CASSLGDRGIPGELFF
-	TRBD2	TRBV2	TRBJ2-7	TGTGCCAGCACCGGGACTAGCGGGAGTGGTCGCTACGAGCAGTACTTC	CASTGTSGSGRYEQYF
-	-	TRBV2	TRBJ1-1	TGTGCCAGCAGCGAAGCCATGAACACTGAAGCTTTCTTT	CASSEAMNTEAFF
-	-	TRBV27	TRBJ1-2	TGTGCCATCCGAACAGGGACCAACTATGGCTACACCTTC	CAIRTGTNYGYTF
-	-	TRBV5-5	TRBJ2-2	TGTGCCAGCAGCTTGCCGGGGGTTAACACCGGGGAGCTGTTTTTT	CASSLPGVNTGELFF
-	-	TRBV6-2/TRBV6-3	TRBJ2-3	TGTGCCAGCAGTTCCGGGGGAGACACAGATACGCAGTATTTT	CASSSGGDTDTQYF
-	-	TRBV28	TRBJ1-1	TGTGCCAGCAGTTTAGGAGGGTTCGAAGCTTTCTTT	CASSLGGFEAFF
-	TRBD1	TRBV29-1	TRBJ1-4	TGCAGCGTCGGCGGACAGGGGACAGAGATAAATGAAAAACTGTTTTTT	CSVGGQGTEINEKLFF
-	TRBD1	TRBV5-5	TRBJ2-3	TGTGCCAGCAGCAGTATTCCGGGACAGGGGTTTTTGGCAGATACGCAGTATTTT	CASSSIPGQGFLADTQYF
-	TRBD2	TRBV20-1	TRBJ2-1	TGCAGTGCGAAACTAGCGAAGGAGCAGTTCTTC	CSAKLAKEQFF
few	TRBD1	TRBV7-9	TRBJ2-3	TGTGCCAGCACCTCCGGGACAGGGGGCACAGATACGCAGTATTTT	CASTSGTGGTDTQYF
-	-	TRBV6-5	TRBJ2-5	TGTGCCAGCAGTCACCGGCGGCCACGGGGAGAGACCCAGTACTTC	CASSHRRPRGETQYF
-	TRBD1	TRBV7-9	TRBJ2-1	TGTGCCAGCAGCTTAGTCGACAGGGGTTTGAGGAATGAGCAGTTCTTC	CASSLVDRGLRNEQFF
-	-	TRBV9	TRBJ1-1	TGTGCCAGCAGCGCGAATCCCGGACGGGAACGGGAGACTGAAGCTTTCTTT	CASSANPGRERETEAFF
-	-	TRBV5-8	TRBJ1-2	TGTGCCAGCAGCTTAAGAGACAGGCAAAACTATGGCTACACCTTC	CASSLRDRQNYGYTF
-	TRBD2	TRBV9	TRBJ2-7	TGTGCCAGCAGCGTAGTCGGACTAGCGAGCGAGCAGTACTTC	CASSVVGLASEQYF
-	-	TRBV6-5	TRBJ2-1	TGTGCCAGCAGGTTATGGTCAGATTCCTACAATGAGCAGTTCTTC	CASRLWSDSYNEQFF
few	-	TRBV4-3	TRBJ2-6	TGCGCCAGCAGCCAAGAAACTTCAAGCTTTTCTGGGGCCAACGTCCTGACTTTC	CASSQETSSFSGANVLTF
once	TRBD2	TRBV7-2	TRBJ2-3	TGTGCCAGCAGCTTAGGGGCTAGCGGGAGTTTGCCAGATACGCAGTATTTT	CASSLGASGSLPDTQYF
-	-	TRBV6-1	TRBJ1-2	TGTGCCAGCAGTGAGGGGCGAGGCTACACCTTC	CASSEGRGYTF
-	-	TRBV6-6	TRBJ2-7	TGTGCCAGCAGCGAACAGACGGCCTTGGGCTACGAGCAGTACTTC	CASSEQTALGYEQYF
-	TRBD2	TRBV6-1	TRBJ2-3	TGTGCCAGCAGTGAACTAGCGGGGACCACAGATACGCAGTATTTT	CASSELAGTTDTQYF
-	-	TRBV7-9	TRBJ1-6	TGTGCCAGCAGCTTAAGCGGACAGCCCTCACCCCTCCACTTT	CASSLSGQPSPLHF